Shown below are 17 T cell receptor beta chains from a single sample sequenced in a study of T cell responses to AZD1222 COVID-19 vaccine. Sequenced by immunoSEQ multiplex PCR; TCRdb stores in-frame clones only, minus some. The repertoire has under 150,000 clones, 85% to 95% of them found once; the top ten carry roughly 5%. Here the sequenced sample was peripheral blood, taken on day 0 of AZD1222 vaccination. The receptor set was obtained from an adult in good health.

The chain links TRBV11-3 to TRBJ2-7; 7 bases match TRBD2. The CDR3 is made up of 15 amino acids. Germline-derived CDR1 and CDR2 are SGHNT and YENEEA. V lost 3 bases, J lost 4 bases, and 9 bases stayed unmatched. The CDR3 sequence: CASSFSSAGEYEQYF. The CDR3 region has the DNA TGTGCCAGCAGCTTTTCGTCGGCGGGAGAATACGAGCAGTACTTC.

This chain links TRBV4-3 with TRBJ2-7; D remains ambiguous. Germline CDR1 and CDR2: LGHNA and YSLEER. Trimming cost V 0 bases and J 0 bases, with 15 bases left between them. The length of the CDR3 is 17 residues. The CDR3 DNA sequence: TGCGCCAGCAGCCAAGATCAAGCACAGAGGAGCTCCTACGAGCAGTACTTC. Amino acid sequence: CASSQDQAQRSSYEQYF.

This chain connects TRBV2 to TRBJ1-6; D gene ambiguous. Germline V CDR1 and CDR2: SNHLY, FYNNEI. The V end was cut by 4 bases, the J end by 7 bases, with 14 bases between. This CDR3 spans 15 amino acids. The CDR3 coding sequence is TGTGCCAGCAGTGCTGGTCCGGGAGGCAATTCACCCCTCCACTTT. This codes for CASSAGPGGNSPLHF.

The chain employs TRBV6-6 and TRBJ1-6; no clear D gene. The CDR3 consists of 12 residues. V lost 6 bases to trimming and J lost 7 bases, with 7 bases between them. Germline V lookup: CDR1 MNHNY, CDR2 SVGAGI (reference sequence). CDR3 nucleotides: TGTGCCAGCAGCCCCAGGAATTCACCCCTCCACTTT. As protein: CASSPRNSPLHF.

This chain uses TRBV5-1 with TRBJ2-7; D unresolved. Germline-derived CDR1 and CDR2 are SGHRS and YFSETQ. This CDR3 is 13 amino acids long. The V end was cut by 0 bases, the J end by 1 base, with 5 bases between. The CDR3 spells CASSLGRSYEQYF. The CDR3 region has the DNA TGCGCCAGCAGCTTGGGACGGTCCTACGAGCAGTACTTC. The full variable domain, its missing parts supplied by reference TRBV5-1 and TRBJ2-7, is KAGVTQTPRYLIKTRGQQVTLSCSPISGHRSVSWYQQTPGQGLQFLFEYFSETQRNKGNFPGRFSGRQFSNSRSEMNVSTLELGDSALYLCASSLGRSYEQYFGPGTRLTVT.

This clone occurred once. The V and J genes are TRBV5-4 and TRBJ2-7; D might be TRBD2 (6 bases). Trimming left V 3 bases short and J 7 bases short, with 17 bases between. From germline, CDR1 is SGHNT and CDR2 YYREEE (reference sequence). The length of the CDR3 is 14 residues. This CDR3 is CASSSRDSLWEQYF. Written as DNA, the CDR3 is TGTGCCAGCAGCTCCCGGGACTCCCTTTGGGAGCAGTACTTC.

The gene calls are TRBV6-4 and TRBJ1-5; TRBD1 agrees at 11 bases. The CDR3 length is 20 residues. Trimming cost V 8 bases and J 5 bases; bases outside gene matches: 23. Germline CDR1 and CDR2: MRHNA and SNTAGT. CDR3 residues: CASDLYRLAGTGGEDQPQHF. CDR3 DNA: TGTGCCAGCGACCTCTACCGCTTAGCCGGGACAGGGGGTGAGGATCAGCCCCAGCATTTT.

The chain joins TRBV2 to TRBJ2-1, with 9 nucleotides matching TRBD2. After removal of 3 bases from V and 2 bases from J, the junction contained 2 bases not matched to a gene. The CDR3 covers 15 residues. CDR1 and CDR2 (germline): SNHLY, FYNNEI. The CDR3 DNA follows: TGTGCCAGCAGTGAGATAGCGGGAGCCTACAATGAGCAGTTCTTC. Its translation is CASSEIAGAYNEQFF.

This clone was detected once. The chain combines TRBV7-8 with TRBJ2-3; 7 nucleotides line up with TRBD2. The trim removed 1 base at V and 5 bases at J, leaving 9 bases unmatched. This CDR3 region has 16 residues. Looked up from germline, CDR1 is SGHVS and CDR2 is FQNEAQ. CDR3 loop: CASSLGLRGGEDTQYF. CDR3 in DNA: TGTGCCAGCAGCTTAGGTTTGCGGGGAGGGGAAGATACGCAGTATTTT.

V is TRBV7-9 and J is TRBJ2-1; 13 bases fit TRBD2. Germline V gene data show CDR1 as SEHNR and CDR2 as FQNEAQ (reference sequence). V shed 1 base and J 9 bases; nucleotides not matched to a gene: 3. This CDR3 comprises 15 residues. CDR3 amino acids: CASSLGTSGSVEQFF. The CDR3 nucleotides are TGTGCCAGCAGCTTAGGGACTAGCGGGAGTGTTGAGCAGTTCTTC.

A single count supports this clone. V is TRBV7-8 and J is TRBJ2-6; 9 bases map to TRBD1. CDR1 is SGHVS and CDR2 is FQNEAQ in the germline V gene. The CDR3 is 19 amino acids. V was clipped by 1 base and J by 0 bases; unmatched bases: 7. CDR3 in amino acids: CASSLEQGALVSGANVLTF. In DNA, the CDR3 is TGTGCCAGCAGCTTAGAACAGGGGGCTTTGGTCTCTGGGGCCAACGTCCTGACTTTC.

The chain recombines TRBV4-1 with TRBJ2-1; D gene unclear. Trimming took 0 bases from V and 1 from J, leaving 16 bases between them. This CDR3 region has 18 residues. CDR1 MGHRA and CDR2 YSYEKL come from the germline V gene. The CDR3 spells CASSQDLGETRSYNEQFF. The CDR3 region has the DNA TGCGCCAGCAGCCAAGATCTCGGCGAAACCCGATCCTACAATGAGCAGTTCTTC.

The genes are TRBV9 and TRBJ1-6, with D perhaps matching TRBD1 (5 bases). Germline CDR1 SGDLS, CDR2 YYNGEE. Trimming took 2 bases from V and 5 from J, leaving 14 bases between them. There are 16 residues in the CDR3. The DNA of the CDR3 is TGTGCCAGCAGCGTTGGGGGGAAAACCGATAATTCACCCCTCCACTTT. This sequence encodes CASSVGGKTDNSPLHF.

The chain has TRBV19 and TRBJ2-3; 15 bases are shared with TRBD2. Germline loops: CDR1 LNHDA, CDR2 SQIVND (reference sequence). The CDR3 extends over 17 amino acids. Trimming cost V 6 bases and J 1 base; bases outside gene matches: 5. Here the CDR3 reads CASRPGLAGGGTDTQYF. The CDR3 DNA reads TGTGCCAGTAGGCCGGGACTAGCGGGGGGCGGCACAGATACGCAGTATTTT.

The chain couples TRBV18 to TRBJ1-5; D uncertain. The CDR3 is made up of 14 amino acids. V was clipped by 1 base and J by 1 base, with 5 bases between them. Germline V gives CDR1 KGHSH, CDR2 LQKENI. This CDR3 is CASSPRVSNQPQHF. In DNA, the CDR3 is TGTGCCAGCTCACCACGAGTCAGCAATCAGCCCCAGCATTTT.

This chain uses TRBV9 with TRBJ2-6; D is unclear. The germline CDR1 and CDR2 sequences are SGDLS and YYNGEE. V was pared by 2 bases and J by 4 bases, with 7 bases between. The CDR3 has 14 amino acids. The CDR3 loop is CASSVGSGANVLTF. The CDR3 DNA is TGTGCCAGCAGCGTCGGGTCAGGGGCCAACGTCCTGACTTTC.

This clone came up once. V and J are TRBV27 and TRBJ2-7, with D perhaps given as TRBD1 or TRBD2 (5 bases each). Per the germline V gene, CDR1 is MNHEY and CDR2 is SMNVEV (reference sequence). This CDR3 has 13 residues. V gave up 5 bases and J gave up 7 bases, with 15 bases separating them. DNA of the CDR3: TGTGCCAGCAGTCCCGGGGCTCTAAGGGAGCAGTACTTC. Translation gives CASSPGALREQYF.